This TCR beta chain was documented in a study of STAT5B mutations in CD4+ large granular lymphocyte leukemia. About this clone itself: As yet, its antigen is unknown.

The repertoire was sequenced with immunoSEQ multiplex PCR; TCRdb's copy has only in-frame clones and lacks some. The sample has 20,000 to 25,000 clones, around 80% seen once. Study results and caveats: CD4-sorted patient repertoires seemed more clonal than healthy CD4+ repertoires. Compared with healthy controls (2/35), patient top clones favored TRBV06 (8/27).

Trimming left V 4 bases short and J 5 bases short, with 14 bases between. Germline V lookup: CDR1 SGHTA, CDR2 FQGTGA. This CDR3 is built from 15 residues. Sequenced sample: CD4+ T cells from blood buffy coats. The rearrangement joins TRBV7-3 to TRBJ2-2; maybe TRBD2 (7 bases). The source of this sequence is a human donor in good health. DNA for the CDR3: TGTGCCAGCAGCTCGGGGGGCCGGGGGACCGGGGAGCTGTTTTTT. It encodes CASSSGGRGTGELFF.